This TCR beta chain was identified during a study of T cell changes during pregnancy in multiple sclerosis. CDR3 length: 15 amino acids. The V gene's germline CDR1 is SGHVS and CDR2 FQNEAQ. Trimming took 5 bases from V and 0 from J; bases not matched to a gene: 6. The table came from immunoSEQ multiplex PCR; TCRdb's copy has only in-frame clones and leaves some out. The table lists about 46,000 clones, 90% to 95% of them singletons. The receptor was derived from a female donor with multiple sclerosis, enrolled in a pregnancy study. The source material was CD8+ T cells from peripheral blood mononuclear cells, sampled in the first trimester of pregnancy. This chain uses TRBV7-8 with TRBJ1-1; TRBD1 matches 7 bases. CDR3 region: CASSPRTGLNTEAFF. Here the CDR3 DNA reads TGTGCCAGCAGCCCCCGGACAGGCCTGAACACTGAAGCTTTCTTT.